This T cell receptor (beta chain) emerged from a study of neurological immune-mediated disorders (dated by TCRdb to about 2019). At the level of the whole study: Peripheral blood TCR-beta repertoires from HTLV-I-associated myelopathy (HAM/TSP) patients, multiple sclerosis patients and healthy controls were compared by UMI-based sequencing. Longitudinal HAM/TSP and healthy donors were sampled at 3 time-points each (about 3-40 month intervals). Alongside PBMC samples, the set of some 98 TCR-beta libraries contained longitudinal samples, technical triplicates, and paired CD4+ and CD8+ T-cell subsets that had been sorted. The cohort comprised some 71 subjects: 15 or so HAM/TSP patients, approximately 34 multiple sclerosis patients and 20 healthy controls. What the authors observed across the whole study: TCR clonal expansion was highest in HAM/TSP patients and lowest in MS patients, with MS patients falling below even healthy controls. No identical CDR3 amino acid sequences were shared among expanded clones across subjects, suggesting private TCR-beta repertoires in all groups.

To synthesize cDNA, template-switch 5'RACE was performed with a primer carrying a 10-nucleotide random unique molecular identifier so that each TCR transcript was tagged. Every sequencing run covered 15-18 subjects and yielded more than 170 million TCR-beta sequences. The RNeasy kit was used to extract total RNA. TCR-beta VDJ regions were amplified with primers for the TCR constant region and the 5'RACE anchor, using the KAPA Real-time Library Amplification kit. A first PCR added sample indexes and Illumina adaptors, after which a second PCR increased the library yield. The roughly 650 bp TCR product was size-selected on a 2% E-gel SizeSelection system after Ampure bead purification. Before pooling, library quality was assessed on a Bioanalyzer, concentration was determined with Qubit, and library quantification was performed with the Kapa Library Quantification kit. Libraries were sequenced paired-end 2 x 150 bp on an Illumina HiSeq 2500. To increase sequence diversity, about 23-30% phiX was spiked into each library pool. The study's processing was this. The quality-filtered reads were processed with the UMI-based MiGEC pipeline, whose error correction step removed more than 90% of the raw TCR sequences. IMGT germline references were used for aligning VDJ genes, and each clonotype was defined as a unique CDR3 amino acid sequence together with its V-J genes. Clonal expansion, Shannon diversity and CDR3 relatedness were evaluated with VDJtools (CalcPairwiseDistances, ClusterSamples), while phylogenetic trees were built in CLCbio workbench. A clone was classed as expanded if it had 8 or more unique UMIs, a cutoff based on coefficient-of-variation modelling across technical triplicates. The public sequencing data were trimmed at Q25 with fastp and processed into clonotypes with MiXCR by TCRdb, which kept only in-frame beta chains. Merged by CDR3 protein, the rows form single entries marked with the most common genes and DNA. Clone size and V and J calls follow TCRdb, not the original study. The sample records 53,000 or so distinct CDR3 sequences, approximately 9.2% of which are singletons. Jointly, the top ten make up about 2% of the sample.

Spanning cysteine to phenylalanine, the CDR3 consists of 13 amino acids. Only the CDR3 region is kept as DNA, spanning 39 bases read in frame from base 1. The germline V gene (reference sequence) specifies DFQATT as CDR1 and SNEGSKA as CDR2. The trim is 6 bases for V and 2 bases for J, with a gap of 13 bases between the germline ends. The sample's time point label, decoded: longitudinal time-point 3. The healthy controls were volunteers from blood banks in Maryland, USA. Unsorted PBMC libraries were generated from 2 million PBMCs stored in RNAlater at -80 °C until RNA extraction. Peripheral blood underwent Ficoll-Hypaque density gradient centrifugation to isolate PBMCs, which were then cryopreserved in liquid nitrogen. This clonotype has ten or more counts. The clone's antigen remains unknown. No base quality information exists; no much larger clone differs at one position.

This sequence was found in a woman aged 40 to 49 in good health. The receptor chain draws on TRBV20-1 and TRBJ2-5; the D gene may be TRBD1 or TRBD2, since each aligns over 6 bases. Input material: PBMCs. CDR3 protein: CSANGGGQETQYF. The nucleotide sequence is given as TGCAGTGCCAACGGAGGGGGACAAGAGACCCAGTACTTC.